The 8 T cell receptor beta chains given below trace back to one sample, sequenced in a study of cytomegalovirus exposure and HLA in healthy donors. PCR employed 60 Vbeta and 13 Jbeta primers. Assay used: immunoSEQ multiplex PCR; TCRdb lists only in-frame clones, some missing. The table lists about 63,000 clones, roughly 70% of them singletons. The source material was PBMCs. These receptors were taken from a man aged 45-60 years in good health and CMV-seronegative.

V and J are TRBV6-5 and TRBJ1-2; D not certain. The CDR3 length is 13 residues. Trimming left V 1 base short and J 7 bases short, with 10 bases between. CDR1 is MNHEY and CDR2 is SVGAGI in the germline V gene. The CDR3 DNA reads TGTGCCAGCAGTTACTATTCGGCGGGTGGCTACACCTTC. It specifies CASSYYSAGGYTF.

The gene calls are TRBV9 and TRBJ2-3; 9 bases fit TRBD2. J lost 2 bases, V lost 0 bases, and 10 bases had no gene match. CDR1 and CDR2 from the germline V gene are SGDLS and YYNGEE. The length of the CDR3 is 18 residues. The CDR3, as DNA: TGTGCCAGCAGCGTAGGTGGTAGCGGGGGCGCGTACACAGATACGCAGTATTTT. It encodes CASSVGGSGGAYTDTQYF.

The V gene is TRBV11-3, the J gene TRBJ2-1, with D tentatively TRBD1 (6 bases). The germline CDR1 and CDR2 sequences are SGHNT and YENEEA. V dropped 4 bases and J dropped 9 bases, with 13 bases sitting between them. There are 13 residues in the CDR3. The DNA for the CDR3 is TGTGCCAGCAGCTCACAGGGCCTTGCTGAGCAGTTCTTC. This codes for CASSSQGLAEQFF.

The genes are TRBV6-5 and TRBJ1-5; TRBD1 is a possible D gene (5 bases). The germline V and J ends were trimmed by 0 bases and 5 bases, with 11 bases remaining between them. Germline CDR1 is MNHEY and CDR2 is SVGAGI. The CDR3 totals 15 residues. This chain's CDR3 is CASSYSIRGDQPQHF. In nucleotides, the CDR3 is TGTGCCAGCAGTTACTCGATAAGGGGCGATCAGCCCCAGCATTTT.

This chain connects TRBV7-9 to TRBJ1-4; TRBD1 might be the D (5 bases). From germline, CDR1 is SEHNR and CDR2 FQNEAQ (reference sequence). V was shortened by 5 bases and J by 7 bases, with 20 bases between the two germline ends. This CDR3 contains 16 residues. The CDR3 here is CASSGARLGYREKLFF. The CDR3 DNA sequence: TGTGCCAGCAGCGGGGCTCGGTTAGGGTATCGTGAAAAACTGTTTTTT.

This rearrangement joins TRBV15 to TRBJ1-4; TRBD1 agrees at 10 bases. The CDR3 has 19 residues. Germline V gene data show CDR1 as LNHNV and CDR2 as YYDKDF (reference sequence). J lost 5 bases, V lost 1 base, and 13 bases had no gene match. The CDR3: CATSRGSGGTGEKNEKLFF. CDR3 nucleotide sequence: TGTGCCACCAGCAGAGGATCAGGCGGGACAGGGGAGAAGAATGAAAAACTGTTTTTT.

The chain is built from TRBV19 and TRBJ1-6; D remains ambiguous. Looked up from germline, CDR1 is LNHDA and CDR2 is SQIVND (reference sequence). V was trimmed by 7 bases and J by 10 bases, leaving 14 bases between them. The CDR3 is made up of 13 amino acids. Here the CDR3 reads CASTDHSGSPLHF. DNA of the CDR3: TGTGCCAGTACCGACCACAGCGGATCACCCCTCCACTTT. The variable domain in full, completed from reference TRBV19 and TRBJ1-6, reads DGGITQSPKYLFRKEGQNVTLSCEQNLNHDAMYWYRQDPGQGLRLIYYSQIVNDFQKGDIAEGYSVSREKKESFPLTVTSAQKNPTAFYLCASTDHSGSPLHFGNGTRLTVT.

This chain uses TRBV30 with TRBJ1-6; D might be TRBD1 (5 bases). Germline CDR1 is GTSNPN and CDR2 is SVGIG (reference sequence). There are 11 residues in the CDR3. Trimming left V 2 bases short and J 12 bases short, with 8 bases between. Here the CDR3 DNA reads TGTGCCTGGAGTCCGGGGGGACCCCTCCACTTT. Its translation is CAWSPGGPLHF.